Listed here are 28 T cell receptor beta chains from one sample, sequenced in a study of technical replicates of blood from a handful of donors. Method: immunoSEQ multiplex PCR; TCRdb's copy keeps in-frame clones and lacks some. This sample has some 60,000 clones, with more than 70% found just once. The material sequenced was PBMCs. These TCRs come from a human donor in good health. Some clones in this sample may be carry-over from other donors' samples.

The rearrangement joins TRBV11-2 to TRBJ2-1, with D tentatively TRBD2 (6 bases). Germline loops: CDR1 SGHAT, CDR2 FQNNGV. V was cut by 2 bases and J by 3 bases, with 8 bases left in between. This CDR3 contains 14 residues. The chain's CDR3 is CASSLLRDYNEQFF. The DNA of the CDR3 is TGTGCCAGCAGCTTACTGCGGGACTACAATGAGCAGTTCTTC.

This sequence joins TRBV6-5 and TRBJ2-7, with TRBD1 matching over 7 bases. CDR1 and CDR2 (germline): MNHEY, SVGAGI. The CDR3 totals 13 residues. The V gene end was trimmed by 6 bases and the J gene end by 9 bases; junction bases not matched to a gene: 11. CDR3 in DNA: TGTGCCAGCAGCCCGGGACAGCCGCAAGTGCAGTACTTC. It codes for CASSPGQPQVQYF.

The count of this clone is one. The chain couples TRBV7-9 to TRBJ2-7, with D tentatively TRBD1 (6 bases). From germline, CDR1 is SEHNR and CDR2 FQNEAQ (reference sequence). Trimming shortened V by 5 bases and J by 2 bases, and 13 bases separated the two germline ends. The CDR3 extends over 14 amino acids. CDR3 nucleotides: TGTGCCAGCAGCCCTGAATGGGACACCTACGAGCAGTACTTC. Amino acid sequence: CASSPEWDTYEQYF.

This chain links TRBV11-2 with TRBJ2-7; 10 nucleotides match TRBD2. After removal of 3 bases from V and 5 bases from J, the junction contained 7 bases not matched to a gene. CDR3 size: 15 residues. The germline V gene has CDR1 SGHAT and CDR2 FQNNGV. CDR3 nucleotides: TGTGCCAGCAGCTTTGAAGCGGGGGGGCCCCACGAGCAGTACTTC. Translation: CASSFEAGGPHEQYF. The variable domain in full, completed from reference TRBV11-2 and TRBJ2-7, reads EAGVAQSPRYKIIEKRQSVAFWCNPISGHATLYWYQQILGQGPKLLIQFQNNGVVDDSQLPKDRFSAERLKGVDSTLKIQPAKLEDSAVYLCASSFEAGGPHEQYFGPGTRLTVT.

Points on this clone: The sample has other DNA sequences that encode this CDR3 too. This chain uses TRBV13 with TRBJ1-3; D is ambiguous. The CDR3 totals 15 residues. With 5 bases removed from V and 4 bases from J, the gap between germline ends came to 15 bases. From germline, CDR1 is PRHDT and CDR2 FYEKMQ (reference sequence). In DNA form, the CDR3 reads TGTGCCAGCAGCCTCGACTCTTCCTCCGGAAACACCATATATTTT. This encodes CASSLDSSSGNTIYF.

CDR3 nucleotide sequence: TGTGCCAGCAGGGACTTTTATACGCAGTATTTT. Translating it yields CASRDFYTQYF. The chain has TRBV6-5 and TRBJ2-3, with D perhaps matching TRBD2 (5 bases). V lost 6 bases to trimming and J lost 7 bases, with 8 bases between them. The CDR3 loop spans 11 amino acids. Germline V gene sequence: CDR1 MNHEY, CDR2 SVGAGI.

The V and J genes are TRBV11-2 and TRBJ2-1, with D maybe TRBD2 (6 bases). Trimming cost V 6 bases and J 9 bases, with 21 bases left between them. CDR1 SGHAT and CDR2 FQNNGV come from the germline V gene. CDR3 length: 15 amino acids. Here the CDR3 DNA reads TGTGCCAGCAGTCAAACCAAAACTAGCCGCGTTGAGCAGTTCTTC. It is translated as CASSQTKTSRVEQFF.

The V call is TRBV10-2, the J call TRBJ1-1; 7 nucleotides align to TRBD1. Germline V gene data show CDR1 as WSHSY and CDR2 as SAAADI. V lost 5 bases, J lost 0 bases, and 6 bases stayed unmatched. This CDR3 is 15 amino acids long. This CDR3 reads CASSSLQGMNTEAFF. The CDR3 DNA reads TGCGCCAGCAGTTCGTTACAGGGGATGAACACTGAAGCTTTCTTT.

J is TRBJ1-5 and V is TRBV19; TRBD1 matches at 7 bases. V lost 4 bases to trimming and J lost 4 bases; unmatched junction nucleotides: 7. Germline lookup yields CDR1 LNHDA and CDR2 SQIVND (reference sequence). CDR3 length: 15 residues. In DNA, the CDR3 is TGTGCCAGTAGTAAGGTGGACAGGATGAATCAGCCCCAGCATTTT. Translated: CASSKVDRMNQPQHF.

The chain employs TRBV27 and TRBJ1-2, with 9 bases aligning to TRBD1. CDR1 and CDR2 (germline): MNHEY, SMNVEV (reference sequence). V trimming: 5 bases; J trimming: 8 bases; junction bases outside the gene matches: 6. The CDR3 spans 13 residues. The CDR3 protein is CASSGTGYGGYTF. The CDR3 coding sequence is TGTGCCAGCAGTGGGACAGGGTATGGCGGCTACACCTTC.

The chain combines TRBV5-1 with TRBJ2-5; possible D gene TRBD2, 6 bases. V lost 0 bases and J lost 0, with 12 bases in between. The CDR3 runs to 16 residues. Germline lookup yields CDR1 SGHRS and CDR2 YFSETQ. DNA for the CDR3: TGCGCCAGCAGCTTGGAGGTAGCGGTTTACCAAGAGACCCAGTACTTC. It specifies CASSLEVAVYQETQYF. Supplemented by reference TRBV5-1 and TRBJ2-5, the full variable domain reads KAGVTQTPRYLIKTRGQQVTLSCSPISGHRSVSWYQQTPGQGLQFLFEYFSETQRNKGNFPGRFSGRQFSNSRSEMNVSTLELGDSALYLCASSLEVAVYQETQYFGPGTRLLVL.

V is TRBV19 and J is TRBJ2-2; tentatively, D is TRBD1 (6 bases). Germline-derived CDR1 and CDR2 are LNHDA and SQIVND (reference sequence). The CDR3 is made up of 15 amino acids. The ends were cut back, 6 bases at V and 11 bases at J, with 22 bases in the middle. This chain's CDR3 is CASSPGAGVISELFF. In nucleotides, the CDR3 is TGTGCCAGTAGCCCCGGGGCAGGGGTGATTAGTGAGCTGTTTTTT.

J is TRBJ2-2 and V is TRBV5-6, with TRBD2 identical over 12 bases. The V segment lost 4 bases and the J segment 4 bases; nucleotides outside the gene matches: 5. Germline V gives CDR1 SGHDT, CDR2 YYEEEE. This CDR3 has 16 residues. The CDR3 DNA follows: TGTGCCAGCAGCCCACGACTAGCGGGAGTCACCGGGGAGCTGTTTTTT. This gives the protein CASSPRLAGVTGELFF.

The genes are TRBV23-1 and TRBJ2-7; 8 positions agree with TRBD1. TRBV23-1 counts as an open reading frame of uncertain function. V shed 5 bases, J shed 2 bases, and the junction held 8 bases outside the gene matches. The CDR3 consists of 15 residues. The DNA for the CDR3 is TGCGCCAGCAGTACGACAGGGGTATTAACCTACGAGCAGTACTTC. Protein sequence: CASSTTGVLTYEQYF.

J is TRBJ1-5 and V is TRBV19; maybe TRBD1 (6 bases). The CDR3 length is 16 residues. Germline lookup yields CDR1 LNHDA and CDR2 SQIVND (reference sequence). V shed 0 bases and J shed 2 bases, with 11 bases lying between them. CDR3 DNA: TGTGCCAGTAGTATAGACCGGACAGTCGGCAATCAGCCCCAGCATTTT. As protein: CASSIDRTVGNQPQHF.

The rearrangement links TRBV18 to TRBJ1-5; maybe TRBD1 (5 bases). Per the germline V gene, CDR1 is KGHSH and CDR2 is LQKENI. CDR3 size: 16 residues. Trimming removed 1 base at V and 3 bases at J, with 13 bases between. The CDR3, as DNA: TGTGCCAGCTCACCACAATGGGGCGCGGACAATCAGCCCCAGCATTTT. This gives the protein CASSPQWGADNQPQHF.

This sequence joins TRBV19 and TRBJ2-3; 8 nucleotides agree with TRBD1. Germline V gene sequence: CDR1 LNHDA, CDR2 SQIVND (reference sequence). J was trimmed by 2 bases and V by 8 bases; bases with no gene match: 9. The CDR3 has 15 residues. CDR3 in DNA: TGTGCCAGTGCCGCTCAGGGGGCGTCCACAGATACGCAGTATTTT. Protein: CASAAQGASTDTQYF.

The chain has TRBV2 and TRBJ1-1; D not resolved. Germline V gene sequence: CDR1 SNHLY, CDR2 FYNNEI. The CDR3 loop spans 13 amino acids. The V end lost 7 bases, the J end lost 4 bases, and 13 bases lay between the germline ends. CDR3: CASTLEEVTEAFF. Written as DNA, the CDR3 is TGTGCCAGCACCTTGGAGGAGGTCACTGAAGCTTTCTTT.

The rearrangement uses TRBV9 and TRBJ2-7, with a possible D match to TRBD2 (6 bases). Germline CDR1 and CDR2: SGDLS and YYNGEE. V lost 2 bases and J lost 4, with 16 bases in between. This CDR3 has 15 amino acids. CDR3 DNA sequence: TGTGCCAGCAGCGTTGCGGGAAAGGGAGGATACGAGCAGTACTTC. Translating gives CASSVAGKGGYEQYF.

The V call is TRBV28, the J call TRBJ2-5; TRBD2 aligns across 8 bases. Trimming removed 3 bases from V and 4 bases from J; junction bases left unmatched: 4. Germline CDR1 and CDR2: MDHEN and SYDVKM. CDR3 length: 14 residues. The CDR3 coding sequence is TGTGCCAGCAGTTTGCGGGGGGCGGGAGAGACCCAGTACTTC. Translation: CASSLRGAGETQYF.

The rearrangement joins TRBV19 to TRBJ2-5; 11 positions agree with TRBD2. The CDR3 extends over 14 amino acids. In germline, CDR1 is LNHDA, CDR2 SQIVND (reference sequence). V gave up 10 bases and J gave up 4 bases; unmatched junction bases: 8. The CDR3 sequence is CATRRLAGGETQYF. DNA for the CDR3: TGTGCCACCCGGCGTCTAGCGGGGGGAGAGACCCAGTACTTC.

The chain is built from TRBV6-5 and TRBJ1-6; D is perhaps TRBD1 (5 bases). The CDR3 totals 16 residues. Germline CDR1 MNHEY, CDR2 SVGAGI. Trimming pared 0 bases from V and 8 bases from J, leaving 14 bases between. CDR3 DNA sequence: TGTGCCAGCAGTTACTCGAATTTGGGGGGTCATTCACCCCTCCACTTT. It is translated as CASSYSNLGGHSPLHF.

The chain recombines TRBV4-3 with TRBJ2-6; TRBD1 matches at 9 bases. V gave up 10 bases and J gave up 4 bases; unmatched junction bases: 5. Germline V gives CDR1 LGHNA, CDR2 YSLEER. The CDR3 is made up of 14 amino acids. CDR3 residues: CATSQGAGANVLTF. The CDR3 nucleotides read TGCGCCACCTCACAGGGGGCCGGGGCCAACGTCCTGACTTTC.

The CDR3 DNA follows: TGTGCCAGCAGTCGTAGCGGGGGGGATTGGAACGAGCAGTACTTC. Its translation: CASSRSGGDWNEQYF. V and J are TRBV7-2 and TRBJ2-7; TRBD2 aligns across 11 bases. The CDR3 runs to 15 residues. The germline CDR1 and CDR2 sequences are SGHTA and FQGNSA. V lost 6 bases and J lost 5; bases outside the gene matches: 9.

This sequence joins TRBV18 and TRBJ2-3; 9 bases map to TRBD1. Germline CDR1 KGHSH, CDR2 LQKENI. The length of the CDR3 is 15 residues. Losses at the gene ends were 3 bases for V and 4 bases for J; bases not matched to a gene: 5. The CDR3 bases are TGTGCCAGCTCACCCCGGACAGGGGTGGCAGATACGCAGTATTTT. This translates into CASSPRTGVADTQYF.

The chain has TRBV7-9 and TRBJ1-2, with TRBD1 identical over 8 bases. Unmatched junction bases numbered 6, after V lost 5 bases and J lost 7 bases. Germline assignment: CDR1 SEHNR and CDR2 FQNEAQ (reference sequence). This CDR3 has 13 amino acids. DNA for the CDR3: TGTGCCAGCAGCCTAGACAGGGGCGGTGGCTACACCTTC. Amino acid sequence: CASSLDRGGGYTF.

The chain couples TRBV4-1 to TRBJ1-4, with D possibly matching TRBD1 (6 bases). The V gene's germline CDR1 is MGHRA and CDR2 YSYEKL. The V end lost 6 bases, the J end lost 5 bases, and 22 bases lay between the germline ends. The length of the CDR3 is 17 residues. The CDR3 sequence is CASRLEVVGGSNEKLFF. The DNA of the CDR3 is TGCGCCAGCAGATTGGAGGTAGTTGGGGGCTCAAATGAAAAACTGTTTTTT.

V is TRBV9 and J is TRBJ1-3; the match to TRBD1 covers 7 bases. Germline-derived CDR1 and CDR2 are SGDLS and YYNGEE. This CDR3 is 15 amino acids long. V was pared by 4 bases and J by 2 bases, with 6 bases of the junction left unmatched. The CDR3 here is CASSPGGTAGNTIYF. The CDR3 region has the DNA TGTGCCAGCAGCCCCGGAGGGACAGCTGGAAACACCATATATTTT.